These 30 T cell receptor beta chains were sequenced from one sample in a study of CD4 T cells in relation to SARS-CoV-2 and coronaviruses. Libraries were prepared by immunoSEQ multiplex PCR; TCRdb keeps only in-frame clonotypes and omits some of them. The sample holds some 35,000 clones, roughly 88% seen once. Sequencing input: memory CD4+ T cells from PBMCs. These receptors came from an adult with COVID-19.

The chain recombines TRBV9 with TRBJ2-3, with 15 bases matching TRBD2. Trimming took 0 bases from V and 4 from J; bases not matched to a gene: 9. The germline V gene has CDR1 SGDLS and CDR2 YYNGEE. The CDR3 consists of 19 residues. The CDR3 is CASSVGTSGGAGGPDTQYF. The CDR3 bases are TGTGCCAGCAGCGTAGGGACTAGCGGGGGGGCCGGAGGCCCAGATACGCAGTATTTT.

The chain recombines TRBV2 with TRBJ2-3; a possible D gene is TRBD1 (6 bases). V was clipped by 5 bases and J by 1 base, with 10 bases between them. Germline V CDR1 and CDR2: SNHLY, FYNNEI. This CDR3 contains 14 residues. The CDR3 bases are TGTGCCAGCAGTTTCACAGGGCGCACAGATACGCAGTATTTT. Its translation is CASSFTGRTDTQYF.

The chain combines TRBV6-5 with TRBJ2-1, with D perhaps assigned TRBD1 or TRBD2 (5 bases each). V shed 6 bases and J shed 6 bases, with 12 bases lying between them. There are 13 residues in the CDR3. Germline CDR1 is MNHEY and CDR2 is SVGAGI. The CDR3 bases are TGTGCCAGCAGACCCGGGGCTGGCAATGAGCAGTTCTTC. Its translation is CASRPGAGNEQFF.

Written as DNA, the CDR3 is TGCGCCAGCAGCCAAGTTGGAGGGGGACAGGGGACCCAGTACTTC. This gives the protein CASSQVGGGQGTQYF. V and J are TRBV4-3 and TRBJ2-5; 9 bases line up with TRBD1. There are 15 residues in the CDR3. After removal of 1 base from V and 7 bases from J, the junction contained 7 bases not matched to a gene. Germline V lookup: CDR1 LGHNA, CDR2 YSLEER.

The J gene is TRBJ2-7, the V gene TRBV5-4, with 7 bases identical to TRBD1. With 5 bases clipped from V and 3 bases from J, the junction kept 11 bases outside the gene matches. Germline lookup yields CDR1 SGHNT and CDR2 YYREEE (reference sequence). CDR3 length equals 15 residues. CDR3 residues: CASRSPGQTSYEQYF. CDR3 nucleotides: TGTGCCAGCAGGTCTCCGGGACAGACCAGCTACGAGCAGTACTTC. Full variable domain (remainder filled in from reference TRBV5-4 and TRBJ2-7): ETGVTQSPTHLIKTRGQQVTLRCSSQSGHNTVSWYQQALGQGPQFIFQYYREEENGRGNFPPRFSGLQFPNYSSELNVNALELDDSALYLCASRSPGQTSYEQYFGPGTRLTVT.

V usage is TRBV9 and J usage is TRBJ1-5; a possible D gene is TRBD1 (5 bases). V was shortened by 3 bases and J by 3 bases, with 16 bases between the two germline ends. The germline CDR1 and CDR2 sequences are SGDLS and YYNGEE. The CDR3 sequence is 16 residues long. The CDR3 region is CASSGGSPGPNQPQHF. CDR3 DNA sequence: TGTGCCAGCAGCGGGGGTTCTCCGGGACCCAATCAGCCCCAGCATTTT.

The rearrangement links TRBV11-3 to TRBJ2-1, with D maybe TRBD1 (6 bases). The V gene lost 2 bases and the J gene lost 4 bases, with 9 bases spanning the gap. Germline-derived CDR1 and CDR2 are SGHNT and YENEEA. There are 14 residues in the CDR3. CDR3: CASSLPQGYNEQFF. In nucleotides, the CDR3 is TGTGCCAGCAGCTTACCCCAGGGGTACAATGAGCAGTTCTTC.

The chain is built from TRBV12-5 and TRBJ1-1; 7 bases are a match to TRBD1. The CDR3 loop spans 11 amino acids. Germline V gene sequence: CDR1 LGHNT, CDR2 FRNRAP. V dropped 4 bases and J dropped 8; count of bases not matched to a gene: 1. The CDR3 DNA sequence: TGTGCTAGTGGTTGGGGACAGGAAGCTTTCTTT. Translated, it gives CASGWGQEAFF.

This sequence joins TRBV12-5 and TRBJ1-5; 9 bases align to TRBD1. Unmatched junction bases numbered 3, after V lost 6 bases and J lost 6 bases. The CDR3 loop spans 13 amino acids. The germline CDR1 and CDR2 sequences are LGHNT and FRNRAP. The CDR3 DNA follows: TGTGCTAGTGGACAGGGGGCCGGTCAGCCCCAGCATTTT. This gives the protein CASGQGAGQPQHF.

Written as DNA, the CDR3 is TGTGCCACCAGCAGAGATTACGGGGGAGCAACCTACGAGCAGTACTTC. Residues: CATSRDYGGATYEQYF. This chain joins TRBV15 and TRBJ2-7, with D possibly TRBD2 on 6 matching bases. Germline CDR1 LNHNV, CDR2 YYDKDF (reference sequence). V shed 0 bases and J shed 2 bases, with 14 bases lying between them. The CDR3 consists of 16 residues.

This chain uses TRBV28 with TRBJ2-3, with 7 bases that match TRBD2. There are 15 residues in the CDR3. The germline V gene encodes CDR1 MDHEN and CDR2 SYDVKM. V lost 5 bases, J lost 2 bases, and 7 bases stayed unmatched. CDR3 residues: CASSRGGANTDTQYF. The CDR3 DNA follows: TGTGCCAGCAGTCGCGGGGGTGCGAACACAGATACGCAGTATTTT.

This clone has only one observation. J is TRBJ1-1 and V is TRBV19; D is possibly TRBD1 (6 bases). Looked up from germline, CDR1 is LNHDA and CDR2 is SQIVND (reference sequence). The CDR3 has 14 amino acids. The V end was cut by 1 base, the J end by 4 bases, with 10 bases between. The CDR3: CASSIVGRGTEAFF. The CDR3 DNA follows: TGTGCCAGTAGTATAGTAGGCAGGGGCACTGAAGCTTTCTTT.

CDR3 sequence: CASSTPGGRTGELFF. The CDR3 bases are TGTGCCAGTAGTACTCCGGGGGGGCGCACCGGGGAGCTGTTTTTT. This chain uses TRBV19 with TRBJ2-2; 8 bases are a match to TRBD2. The junction had 5 bases not matched to a gene; V was cut back by 4 bases and J by 4 bases. Germline CDR1 and CDR2: LNHDA and SQIVND (reference sequence). The CDR3 length is 15 residues.

The V and J genes are TRBV10-3 and TRBJ2-2, with 10 bases identical to TRBD2. CDR1 and CDR2 from the germline V gene are ENHRY and SYGVKD. Germline trimming cut 3 bases from V and 2 bases from J; bases unmatched to any gene: 6. The CDR3 has 17 residues. The CDR3, as DNA: TGTGCCATCAGTGAAATAGCGGGGGGCCTAAACACCGGGGAGCTGTTTTTT. It is translated as CAISEIAGGLNTGELFF.

This sequence joins TRBV6-5 and TRBJ2-5; D possibly uses TRBD1 or TRBD2 (5 bases each). V was clipped by 6 bases and J by 2 bases, with 16 bases between them. The CDR3 spans 15 residues. Germline assignment: CDR1 MNHEY and CDR2 SVGAGI. Here the CDR3 DNA reads TGTGCCAGCAGGGGAGTGGGGGTGAGGCAAGAGACCCAGTACTTC. Protein sequence: CASRGVGVRQETQYF.

The chain carries TRBV2 and TRBJ2-2, with D perhaps being TRBD1 or TRBD2 (5 bases each). This CDR3 comprises 14 residues. Trimming cost V 6 bases and J 5 bases, with 13 bases left between them. Germline V CDR1 and CDR2: SNHLY, FYNNEI. CDR3 sequence: CASSRVEGTGELFF. In DNA, the CDR3 is TGTGCCAGCAGCCGAGTAGAGGGGACCGGGGAGCTGTTTTTT.

This chain uses TRBV27 with TRBJ2-2, with 8 bases fitting TRBD1. The CDR3 length is 18 residues. Germline CDR1 MNHEY, CDR2 SMNVEV (reference sequence). The junction had 11 bases not matched to a gene; V was cut back by 5 bases and J by 0 bases. The DNA of the CDR3 is TGTGCCAGCAGTAAGCAGGGACAGGCTGATTCGAACACCGGGGAGCTGTTTTTT. Translation gives CASSKQGQADSNTGELFF.

The chain recombines TRBV9 with TRBJ1-3; D is ambiguous. The germline V gene encodes CDR1 SGDLS and CDR2 YYNGEE. The CDR3 covers 16 residues. With 4 bases removed from V and 8 bases from J, the gap between germline ends came to 22 bases. DNA of the CDR3: TGTGCCAGCAGCTCCGGGCGGGGATCAACGTCGGACACCATATATTTT. Residues: CASSSGRGSTSDTIYF.

The chain combines TRBV4-3 with TRBJ1-1, with D perhaps TRBD1 (5 bases). The CDR3 contains 14 residues. Per the germline V gene, CDR1 is LGHNA and CDR2 is YSLEER. Deletions cut 0 bases from V and 11 bases from J, with 16 bases between. The CDR3 protein is CASSQDSGFGLAFF. Here the CDR3 DNA reads TGCGCCAGCAGCCAAGATTCAGGGTTTGGATTGGCTTTCTTT.

This chain connects TRBV5-4 to TRBJ2-7; perhaps TRBD2 as D (5 bases). This CDR3 region has 12 residues. Trimming removed 4 bases from V and 5 bases from J, with 10 bases in between. The germline CDR1 and CDR2 sequences are SGHNT and YYREEE (reference sequence). CDR3 sequence reads: CASSRTGNEQYF. The CDR3 DNA is TGTGCCAGCAGCAGGACGGGAAACGAGCAGTACTTC.

This clone was picked up a small number of times. This sequence joins TRBV2 and TRBJ2-5, with D possibly called TRBD1 or TRBD2 (5 bases each). The length of the CDR3 is 14 residues. V lost 3 bases, J lost 5 bases, and 13 bases lay in between. Germline V gene lookup returns CDR1 SNHLY and CDR2 FYNNEI. The CDR3 here is CASSERDVRETQYF. In DNA form, the CDR3 reads TGTGCCAGCAGTGAGAGGGACGTTCGGGAGACCCAGTACTTC.

V is TRBV9 and J is TRBJ1-6, with D possibly being TRBD1 (5 bases). CDR1 is SGDLS and CDR2 is YYNGEE in the germline V gene. Trimming removed 0 bases from V and 15 bases from J, with 16 bases in between. The CDR3 sequence is 14 residues long. The CDR3: CASSVAGVDPILHF. The CDR3 nucleotides read TGTGCCAGCAGCGTAGCGGGGGTAGACCCTATCCTCCACTTT.

V gene TRBV7-9 combines with J gene TRBJ1-1, with TRBD1 as a possible D gene (5 bases). V lost 1 base and J lost 8, with 11 bases in between. The CDR3 has 13 amino acids. Per the germline V gene, CDR1 is SEHNR and CDR2 is FQNEAQ (reference sequence). The CDR3 DNA reads TGTGCCAGCAGCTTAGGTAAGGGGACCGAAGCTTTCTTT. Its translation: CASSLGKGTEAFF.

The chain has TRBV7-2 and TRBJ2-5; the D gene could be TRBD1 or TRBD2 (5 bases each). Germline values: CDR1 SGHTA, CDR2 FQGNSA. Trimming took 3 bases from V and 5 from J, leaving 13 bases between them. The CDR3 length is 14 residues. The CDR3 DNA sequence: TGTGCCAGCAGCTTCCGGCCGGGACGGGAGACCCAGTACTTC. Translation gives CASSFRPGRETQYF.

This clone was picked up one time. V is TRBV5-4 and J is TRBJ2-3; TRBD1 aligns across 7 bases. V trimming: 3 bases; J trimming: 4 bases; junction bases outside the gene matches: 8. CDR3 length equals 15 residues. In germline, CDR1 is SGHNT, CDR2 YYREEE (reference sequence). CDR3 bases: TGTGCCAGCAGCTCCCCGAGGGGGCTCGCAGATACGCAGTATTTT. The encoded protein is CASSSPRGLADTQYF.

This clone was seen only once. The chain uses TRBV21-1 and TRBJ2-7; the D segment call TRBD2 is taken from the table without a DNA check. TRBV21-1 is listed as a pseudogene. The CDR3 is 15 residues long. The CDR3 is CASSKKWGGDFEQYF. CDR3 DNA: TGTGCCAGCAGCAAAAAATGGGGGGGGGACTTCGAGCAGTACTTC.

This chain joins TRBV5-1 and TRBJ2-3; unclear D gene. Trimming took 7 bases from V and 0 from J, leaving 9 bases between them. CDR3 length equals 13 residues. Germline loops: CDR1 SGHRS, CDR2 YFSETQ. Here the CDR3 DNA reads TGCGCCAGCCGTATTAGTAGCACAGATACGCAGTATTTT. The encoded protein is CASRISSTDTQYF.

The V call is TRBV6-5, the J call TRBJ1-5; tentative D call: TRBD1 (6 bases). Germline CDR1 and CDR2: MNHEY and SVGAGI. V was pared by 5 bases and J by 6 bases, with 14 bases between. The CDR3 extends over 14 amino acids. The CDR3 protein is CASSPPGGRQPQHF. The CDR3 DNA follows: TGTGCCAGCAGTCCCCCTGGGGGGCGTCAGCCCCAGCATTTT.

This chain links TRBV9 with TRBJ2-3, with D maybe TRBD2 (6 bases). V dropped 4 bases and J dropped 6 bases, with 12 bases sitting between them. The CDR3 consists of 13 residues. From germline, CDR1 is SGDLS and CDR2 YYNGEE. The CDR3 DNA reads as TGTGCCAGCAGCCCCGGAGGGGCTGATACGCAGTATTTT. Protein sequence: CASSPGGADTQYF.

The chain couples TRBV10-1 to TRBJ2-7; 10 bases line up with TRBD2. CDR1 and CDR2 from the germline V gene are WNHNN and SYGVQD (reference sequence). The CDR3 sequence is 14 residues long. J was trimmed by 4 bases and V by 5 bases; bases with no gene match: 5. CDR3 nucleotide sequence: TGCGCCAGCAGTCAAAGGACTAGCGGTTACGAGCAGTACTTC. Translated: CASSQRTSGYEQYF.